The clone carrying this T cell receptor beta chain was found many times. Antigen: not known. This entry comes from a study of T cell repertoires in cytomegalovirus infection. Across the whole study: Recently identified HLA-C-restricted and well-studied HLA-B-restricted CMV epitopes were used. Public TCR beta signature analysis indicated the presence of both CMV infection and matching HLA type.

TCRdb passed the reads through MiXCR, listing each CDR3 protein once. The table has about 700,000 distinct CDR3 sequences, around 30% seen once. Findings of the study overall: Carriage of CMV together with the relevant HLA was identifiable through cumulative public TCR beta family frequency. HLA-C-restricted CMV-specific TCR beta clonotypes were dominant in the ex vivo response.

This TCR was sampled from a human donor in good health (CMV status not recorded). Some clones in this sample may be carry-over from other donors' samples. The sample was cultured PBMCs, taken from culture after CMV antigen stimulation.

CDR3 bases: TGTGCCAGCAGCCAGGCCTACGAGCAGTACTTC. This translates into CASSQAYEQYF. This sequence joins TRBV7-2 and TRBJ2-7; D gene ambiguous. From germline, CDR1 is SGHTA and CDR2 FQGNSA. The CDR3 runs 11 residues. Trimming removed 5 bases at V and 2 bases at J, with 4 bases between.